The following is a T cell receptor beta chain sequence with its context. This entry comes from a study of early T cells in non-severe SARS-CoV-2 infection. A single record per CDR3 protein comes from TCRdb applying MiXCR to the 5' RACE reads. The sample has more than 95,000 distinct CDR3 sequences; roughly 15% are singletons. Germline values: CDR1 SGDLS, CDR2 YYNGEE. The V end lost 3 bases, the J end lost 0 bases, and 13 bases lay between the germline ends. This CDR3 has 17 residues. The sequence was collected from an adult who was a healthcare worker with PCR-confirmed SARS-CoV-2 infection or an uninfected control (not recorded which). The material sequenced was whole blood. The chain joins TRBV9 to TRBJ1-6; D gene unclear. CDR3 in DNA: TGTGCCAGCAGCGCCAAGAACACCTTCTCCTATAATTCACCCCTCCACTTT. This encodes CASSAKNTFSYNSPLHF.